This T cell receptor beta chain was sequenced during a study of blood T cell repertoires in COVID-19 (dated by TCRdb to 2020 to 2022). Looking at the study overall: Collaborator samples came from the United States, Italy and Spain and covered acute and convalescent phases of COVID-19. The prospective study material was composed of cDNA or gDNA derived from T cells, B-cell-depleted T cells, or PBMCs. Deeply sampled blood TCRbeta repertoires from subjects exposed to, actively infected with, or recovered from COVID-19 were included in the dataset. The repertoires were released in a freely available public database intended as a resource for research on the immune response to SARS-CoV-2. Samples came from the ongoing ImmuneRACE study (first 160 participants) plus 1,254 subjects from 6 global collaborators. A de-identified subject ID, COVID-19 status, age in years and sex were almost always included in the sample metadata. HLA class I and class II types, where available, came from metadata supplied by the sample provider rather than from assay-based typing.

V is pared back by 6 bases and J by 4 bases, with 15 bases lying between the germline termini. From cysteine to phenylalanine, the CDR3 is 14 amino acids long. Only the CDR3 portion is preserved as DNA: 42 bases, with reading frame beginning at the first base. The germline V gene specifies MNHEY as CDR1 and SVGAGI as CDR2. As regards this clone: Its antigen has not been determined. No per-base quality is available; no much larger clone lies one base away.

The immunoSEQ Assay, a bias-controlled multiplex PCR, was used to amplify TCRbeta CDR3 regions from genomic DNA. Under the source paper's analysis protocol: The number of nucleated cells in each sample was estimated from the amplification of reference gene primers within the assay. To quantify the absolute abundance of each unique TCRbeta CDR3 rearrangement, sequence reads were collapsed and filtered. For each sample, productive Simpson clonality was calculated by taking the square root of Simpson's diversity index across productive rearrangements. Entries here come from immuneACCESS through TCRdb and include only in-frame sequences with V and J called. Some clones fail to appear in such tables; in the studies checked, an unresolved V gene covers under half of the shortfall, and the cause of the remainder is unknown. V, J and clone size derive from that table, while D and trimming were established from the DNA sequence. The sample includes over 100,000 clones, with roughly 88% observed a single time. The ten largest clones represent 10% to 13% of the sample.

Paper-wide results and their limitations: Clinical and demographic metadata were provided uncurated, with the amount varying by source and participant.

Each collaborating institution followed its own protocols to collect whole blood in K2EDTA tubes. For TCRbeta analysis, collaborators shipped samples as frozen whole blood, isolated PBMCs, or DNA extracted from either of those sample types. The material sequenced was peripheral blood. This receptor was identified in a man aged 50 or older with acute or convalescent COVID-19. The chain employs TRBV6-5 and TRBJ1-2; a tentative D call is TRBD1 (6 bases match). The CDR3 sequence is CASRVPGEPYGYTF. Here is the DNA: TGTGCCAGCAGGGTTCCAGGGGAACCCTATGGCTACACCTTC.